This T cell receptor beta chain emerged from a study of cytomegalovirus exposure and HLA in healthy donors. Study at large: Within the Caucasian-associated ancestry cluster were about 81% of the approximately 370 genotyped donors.

In its sample, this clone was seen once. What it binds is unknown. CDR3 length: 13 residues. Trimming took 8 bases from V and 0 from J, leaving 9 bases between them. In germline, CDR1 is LNHNV, CDR2 YYDKDF (reference sequence). PCR employed 60 Vbeta and 13 Jbeta primers. Clones were sequenced by immunoSEQ multiplex PCR, and TCRdb holds only the in-frame ones, with some missing. The repertoire holds roughly 250,000 clones, with roughly 80% as singletons. General study findings and limits: Among the most significant clusters, several appeared linked to common viral pathogens in a later analysis. Analyses of presence and absence presupposed an approximately uniform sequencing depth across donors.

This chain uses TRBV15 with TRBJ2-3, with D maybe TRBD2 (5 bases). This receptor was taken from a girl aged 2-10 years in good health and CMV-seronegative. What was sequenced was PBMCs. Written as DNA, the CDR3 is TGTGCCACCCAGAGGGAGAGCACAGATACGCAGTATTTT. Its protein product is CATQRESTDTQYF.